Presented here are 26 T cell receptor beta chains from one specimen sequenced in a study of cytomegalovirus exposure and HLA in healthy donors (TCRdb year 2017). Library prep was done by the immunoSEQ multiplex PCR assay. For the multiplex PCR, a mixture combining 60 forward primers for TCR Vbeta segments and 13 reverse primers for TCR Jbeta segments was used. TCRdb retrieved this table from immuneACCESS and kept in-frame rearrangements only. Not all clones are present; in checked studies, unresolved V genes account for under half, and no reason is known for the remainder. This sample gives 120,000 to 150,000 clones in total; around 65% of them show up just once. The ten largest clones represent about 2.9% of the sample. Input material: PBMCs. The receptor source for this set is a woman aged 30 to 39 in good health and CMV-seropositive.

This chain's CDR3 is CASSWGGSEQYF. CDR3 DNA: TGTGCCAGCAGTTGGGGGGGCTCGGAGCAGTACTTC. This chain links TRBV28 with TRBJ2-7; possible D gene TRBD2, 7 bases. Trimming removed 4 bases from V and 7 bases from J, with 11 bases in between. This CDR3 is built from 12 residues. Germline CDR1 reads MDHEN; CDR2 reads SYDVKM.

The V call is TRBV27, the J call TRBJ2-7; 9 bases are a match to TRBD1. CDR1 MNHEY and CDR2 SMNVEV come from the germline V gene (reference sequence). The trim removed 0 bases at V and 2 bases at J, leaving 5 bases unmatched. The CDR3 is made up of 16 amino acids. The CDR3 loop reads CASSLSGTGRPYEQYF. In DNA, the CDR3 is TGTGCCAGCAGTTTATCGGGGACAGGGCGCCCCTACGAGCAGTACTTC.

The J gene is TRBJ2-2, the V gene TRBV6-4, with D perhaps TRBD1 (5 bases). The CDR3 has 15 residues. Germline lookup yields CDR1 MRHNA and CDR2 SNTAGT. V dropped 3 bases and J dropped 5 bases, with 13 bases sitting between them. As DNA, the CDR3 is TGTGCCAGCAGTGATGGGAAGGGGCGGACCGGGGAGCTGTTTTTT. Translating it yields CASSDGKGRTGELFF.

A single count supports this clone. The CDR3 nucleotides are TGTGCCAGCAGTGAATACCGGGTACTGTTTTTT. Translated, it gives CASSEYRVLFF. V and J are TRBV2 and TRBJ1-4; no clear D. This CDR3 is built from 11 residues. Trimming cost V 2 bases and J 13 bases, with 8 bases left between them. CDR1 and CDR2 from the germline V gene are SNHLY and FYNNEI.

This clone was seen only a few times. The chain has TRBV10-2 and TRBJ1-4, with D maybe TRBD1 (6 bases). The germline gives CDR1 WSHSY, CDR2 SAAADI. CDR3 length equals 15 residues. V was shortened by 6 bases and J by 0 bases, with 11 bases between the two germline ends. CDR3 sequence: CASRTPGATNEKLFF. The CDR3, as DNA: TGCGCCAGCAGGACCCCAGGGGCAACTAATGAAAAACTGTTTTTT.

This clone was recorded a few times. The CDR3 is CASSQGLAANTGELFF. The CDR3 DNA reads as TGTGCCAGCTCACAGGGACTAGCGGCGAACACCGGGGAGCTGTTTTTT. The chain recombines TRBV18 with TRBJ2-2; 11 bases match TRBD2. The CDR3 is 16 residues long. Germline trimming cut 4 bases from V and 0 bases from J; bases unmatched to any gene: 1. The germline V gene encodes CDR1 KGHSH and CDR2 LQKENI. Based on the CDR3 plus reference TRBV18 and TRBJ2-2, the full variable domain is NAGVMQNPRHLVRRRGQEARLRCSPMKGHSHVYWYRQLPEEGLKFMVYLQKENIIDESGMPKERFSAEFPKEGPSILRIQQVVRGDSAAYFCASSQGLAANTGELFFGEGSRLTVL.

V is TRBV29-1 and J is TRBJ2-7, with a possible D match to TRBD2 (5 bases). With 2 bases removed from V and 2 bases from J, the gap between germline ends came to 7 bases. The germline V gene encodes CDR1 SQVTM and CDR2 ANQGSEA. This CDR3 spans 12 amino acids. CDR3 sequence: CSVETRTYEQYF. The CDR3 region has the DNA TGCAGCGTTGAAACTAGGACCTACGAGCAGTACTTC.

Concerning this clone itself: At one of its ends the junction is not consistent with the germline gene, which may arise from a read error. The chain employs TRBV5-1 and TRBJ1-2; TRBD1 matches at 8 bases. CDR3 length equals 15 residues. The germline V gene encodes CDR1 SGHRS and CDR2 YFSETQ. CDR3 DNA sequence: TGCGCCAGCAGCTTGTATATTCAGGACAGGGCAGGGTTGGCCTTC. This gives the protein CASSLYIQDRAGLAF.

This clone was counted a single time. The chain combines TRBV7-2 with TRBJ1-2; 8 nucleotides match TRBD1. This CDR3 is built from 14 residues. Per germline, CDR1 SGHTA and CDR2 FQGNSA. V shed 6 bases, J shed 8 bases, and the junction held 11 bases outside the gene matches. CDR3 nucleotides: TGTGCCAGCAGTAGACCGGACAGGGTGAAAGGCTACACCTTC. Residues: CASSRPDRVKGYTF.

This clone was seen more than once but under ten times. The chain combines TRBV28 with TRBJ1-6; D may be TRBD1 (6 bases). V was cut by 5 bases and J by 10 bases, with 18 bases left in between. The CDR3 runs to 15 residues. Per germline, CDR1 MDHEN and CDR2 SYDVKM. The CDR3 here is CASSLHRVRGSPLHF. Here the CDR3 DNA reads TGTGCCAGCAGTCTCCACAGGGTTCGAGGGTCACCCCTCCACTTT.

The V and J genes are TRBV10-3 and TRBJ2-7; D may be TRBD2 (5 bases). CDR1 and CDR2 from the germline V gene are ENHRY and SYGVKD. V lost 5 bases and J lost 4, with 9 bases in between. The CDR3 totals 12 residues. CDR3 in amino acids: CAISRGWYEQYF. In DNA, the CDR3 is TGTGCCATCAGTCGAGGGTGGTACGAGCAGTACTTC.

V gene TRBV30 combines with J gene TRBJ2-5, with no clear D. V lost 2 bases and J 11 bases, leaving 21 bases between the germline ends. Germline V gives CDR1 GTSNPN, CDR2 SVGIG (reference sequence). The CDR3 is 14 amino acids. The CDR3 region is CAWSRGGIFAEQYF. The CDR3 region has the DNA TGTGCCTGGAGTCGCGGCGGAATTTTCGCTGAGCAGTACTTC.

The CDR3 protein is CASTPVAFF. CDR3 nucleotides: TGTGCCAGCACCCCAGTGGCTTTCTTT. This chain joins TRBV7-9 and TRBJ1-1; D is unclear. The CDR3 is made up of 9 amino acids. Trimming took off 7 bases at V and 11 bases at J, with 8 bases between the two ends. CDR1 and CDR2 (germline): SEHNR, FQNEAQ (reference sequence).

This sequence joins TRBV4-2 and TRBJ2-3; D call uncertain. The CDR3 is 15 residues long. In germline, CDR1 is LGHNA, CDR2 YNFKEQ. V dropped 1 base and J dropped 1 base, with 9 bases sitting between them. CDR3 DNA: TGTGCCAGCAGCCAAGGAGCCGAGCGCACAGATACGCAGTATTTT. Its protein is CASSQGAERTDTQYF.

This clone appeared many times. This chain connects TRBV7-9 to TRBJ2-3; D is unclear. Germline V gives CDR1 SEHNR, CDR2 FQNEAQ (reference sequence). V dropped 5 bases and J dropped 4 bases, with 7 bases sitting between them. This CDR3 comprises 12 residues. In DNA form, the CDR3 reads TGTGCCAGCAGCCCGCAGTCAGATACGCAGTATTTT. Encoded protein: CASSPQSDTQYF.

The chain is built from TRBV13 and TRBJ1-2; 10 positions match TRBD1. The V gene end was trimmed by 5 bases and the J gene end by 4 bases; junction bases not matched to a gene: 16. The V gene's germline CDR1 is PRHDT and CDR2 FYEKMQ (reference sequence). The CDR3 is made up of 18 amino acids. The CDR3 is CASSPNNYDRGPGYGYTF. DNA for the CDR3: TGTGCCAGCAGCCCAAATAACTATGACAGGGGGCCGGGCTATGGCTACACCTTC.

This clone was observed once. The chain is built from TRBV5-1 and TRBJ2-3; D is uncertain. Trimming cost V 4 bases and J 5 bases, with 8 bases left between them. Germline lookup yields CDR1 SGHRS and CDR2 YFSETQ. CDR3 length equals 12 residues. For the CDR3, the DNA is TGCGCCAGCAGCAGCGTCCGAGATACGCAGTATTTT. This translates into CASSSVRDTQYF.

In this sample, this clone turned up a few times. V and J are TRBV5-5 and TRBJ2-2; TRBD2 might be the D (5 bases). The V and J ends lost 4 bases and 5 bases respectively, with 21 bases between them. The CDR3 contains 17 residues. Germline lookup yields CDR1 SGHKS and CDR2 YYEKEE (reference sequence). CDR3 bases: TGTGCCAGCAGCCGGAGCGGAATAATCACCCAAACCGGGGAGCTGTTTTTT. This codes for CASSRSGIITQTGELFF.

The CDR3, as DNA: TGTGCCAGCAGTGACCGTAATTCTCTTGGCTACACCTTC. It specifies CASSDRNSLGYTF. The V call is TRBV6-4, the J call TRBJ1-2; no clear D gene. This CDR3 contains 13 residues. Trimming shortened V by 2 bases and J by 7 bases, and 11 bases separated the two germline ends. The germline V gene encodes CDR1 MRHNA and CDR2 SNTAGT.

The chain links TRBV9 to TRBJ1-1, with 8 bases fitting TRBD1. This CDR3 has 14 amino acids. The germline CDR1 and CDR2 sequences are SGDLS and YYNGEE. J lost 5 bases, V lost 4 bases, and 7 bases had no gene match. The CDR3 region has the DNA TGTGCCAGCAGCCCACAGGGGGGGAGTACTGAAGCTTTCTTT. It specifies CASSPQGGSTEAFF.

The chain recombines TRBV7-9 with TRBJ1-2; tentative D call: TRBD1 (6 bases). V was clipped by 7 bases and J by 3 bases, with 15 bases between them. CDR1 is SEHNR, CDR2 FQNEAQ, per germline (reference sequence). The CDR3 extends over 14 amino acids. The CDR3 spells CASTQGGAYYGYTF. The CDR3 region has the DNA TGTGCCAGCACCCAAGGGGGGGCCTACTATGGCTACACCTTC.

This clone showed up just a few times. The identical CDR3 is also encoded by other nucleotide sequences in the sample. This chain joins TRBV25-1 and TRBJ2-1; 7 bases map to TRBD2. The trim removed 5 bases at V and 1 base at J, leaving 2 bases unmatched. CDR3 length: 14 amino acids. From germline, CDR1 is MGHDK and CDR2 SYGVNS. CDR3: CASSRRGSYNEQFF. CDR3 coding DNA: TGTGCCAGCAGTAGGCGGGGGTCCTACAATGAGCAGTTCTTC.

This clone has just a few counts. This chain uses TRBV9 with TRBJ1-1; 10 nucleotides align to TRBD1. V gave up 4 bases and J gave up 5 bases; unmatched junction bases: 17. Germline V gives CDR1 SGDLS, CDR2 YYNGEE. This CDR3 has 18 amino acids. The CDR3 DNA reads TGTGCCAGCAGCCTCACCGTTGGGACAGGGGCCTTGAGGACTGAAGCTTTCTTT. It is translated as CASSLTVGTGALRTEAFF.

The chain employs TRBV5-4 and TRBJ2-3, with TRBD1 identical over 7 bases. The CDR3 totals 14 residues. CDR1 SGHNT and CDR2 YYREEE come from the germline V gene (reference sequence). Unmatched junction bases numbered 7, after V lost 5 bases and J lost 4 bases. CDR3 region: CASSLNRGADTQYF. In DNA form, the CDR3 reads TGTGCCAGCAGTTTGAACAGGGGAGCAGATACGCAGTATTTT. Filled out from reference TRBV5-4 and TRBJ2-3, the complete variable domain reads ETGVTQSPTHLIKTRGQQVTLRCSSQSGHNTVSWYQQALGQGPQFIFQYYREEENGRGNFPPRFSGLQFPNYSSELNVNALELDDSALYLCASSLNRGADTQYFGPGTRLTVL.

The CDR3: CATSRETTNSDAFF. The CDR3 DNA follows: TGTGCCACCAGCAGAGAGACGACTAACAGCGATGCTTTCTTT. V is TRBV15 and J is TRBJ1-1; no clear D. Trimming stripped 0 bases from V and 11 bases from J, with 16 bases between. This CDR3 contains 14 residues. Germline lookup yields CDR1 LNHNV and CDR2 YYDKDF (reference sequence).

CDR3 bases: TGTGCCAGCAGTGCGATGATCCACGGGACCCAGTACTTC. Amino acids: CASSAMIHGTQYF. The chain employs TRBV25-1 and TRBJ2-5; D gene uncertain. The length of the CDR3 is 13 residues. CDR1 and CDR2 (germline): MGHDK, SYGVNS. V lost 4 bases, J lost 7 bases, and 13 bases lay in between.